The sequence of this TCR beta chain was determined in a study of CD8+CD57+ T cells in acquired aplastic anemia. Study-level background: The DNA of sorted CD4+ and CD8+ cells averaged 3.2 ug.

Study observations and caveats: Significance was not reached for CD8+ Simpson's diversity between patients and controls. There were about 27 CD8+ CDR3 sequences that occurred in both patients and controls.

Germline V lookup: CDR1 SGHNT, CDR2 YENEEA. The CDR3 runs to 13 residues. According to the study, genomic DNA was the template for TCR beta VDJ and CDR3 profiling. TCRdb reprocessed the reads with MiXCR, giving one entry per CDR3 protein. Counted here are 200,000 to 300,000 distinct CDR3 sequences, about 80% occurring once; the ten biggest clones make up about two fifths. This clonotype was counted at least ten times. The antigen remains unidentified. The junction does not match germline at one end; this may be a read error. Patients sequenced had flow cytometry evidence of CD8+CD57+ cell expansion. The sequenced sample was sorted CD4+, CD8+, or CD8+CD57+ T cells (not recorded which) from PBMCs. This TCR came from a human donor with aplastic anemia. The chain recombines TRBV11-3 with TRBJ2-1; tentative D call: TRBD1 (6 bases). CDR3 DNA: TGTGCCAGCAGCTTAGATCTGACAGGAAGTCTGTCCTTC. Its protein is CASSLDLTGSLSF.